Sequencing of this T cell receptor (beta chain) was carried out in a study of somatic mutations in cytotoxic T cells in rheumatoid arthritis. The study, taken as a whole, reports: Comparison of CD8+ T-cell clonality between rheumatoid arthritis patients and age-matched healthy controls yielded no significant difference. Over 20% of CD8+ cells belonged to the largest CD8+ clone in about an eighth of the roughly 60 patients. The targets (antigens) of the expanded CD8+ clones were not known.

For this clone: The antigen is unknown.

Per the authors' pipeline: Published virus-specific TCRB sequences were rarely matched by patient CD8+ clones larger than 1%. Assay used: immunoSEQ multiplex PCR; TCRdb lists only in-frame clones, some missing. The V and J calls and the clone size are those of that table, but D and trimming were determined from the DNA. This sample yields roughly 30,000 clones, of which around four fifths are seen a single time; 8.4% belongs to the top ten. The ends lost 6 bases at V and 2 bases at J; junction bases unmatched: 10. This CDR3 region has 16 residues. CDR1 is MNHEY, CDR2 SMNVEV, per germline (reference sequence).

The sequence was collected from an adult with rheumatoid arthritis. V usage is TRBV27 and J usage is TRBJ2-1; 7 nucleotides align to TRBD2. The sequenced sample was CD8+ T cells sorted from blood. The CDR3 loop reads CASSSLTSWTYNEQFF. CDR3 DNA sequence: TGTGCCAGCAGCTCCCTGACTAGCTGGACCTACAATGAGCAGTTCTTC.